This TCR beta chain was recovered during a study of blood T cell repertoires in COVID-19. Study background: From the United States, Italy and Spain came samples of acute and convalescent COVID-19.

Clones were sequenced by immunoSEQ multiplex PCR, and TCRdb holds only the in-frame ones, with some missing. The sample lists a few hundred thousand clones; 85% to 90% were seen once. Germline V gene lookup returns CDR1 LNHDA and CDR2 SQIVND (reference sequence). CDR3 length: 16 amino acids. V trimming: 1 base; J trimming: 2 bases; junction bases outside the gene matches: 5. Input material: PBMCs or T cells enriched from blood (not recorded which). The chain uses TRBV19 and TRBJ1-5; TRBD1 aligns across 7 bases. This TCR was sampled from a man aged 30-40 years who had recovered from COVID-19. The CDR3 reads CASSIGNRGGNQPQHF. Written as DNA, the CDR3 is TGTGCCAGTAGTATAGGTAACAGGGGTGGCAATCAGCCCCAGCATTTT.